The TCR beta chain described here comes from a study of OX40 agonist ivuxolimab in advanced cancers. Study-wide findings and caveats: The average count of expanded clones was higher among CD8+ T cells than among CD4+.

Anyone with autoimmune disease history or systemic immunosuppression was excluded. Germline loops: CDR1 SGHAT, CDR2 FQNNGV. CDR3 length: 18 amino acids. As for this clone: Its antigen is currently unknown.

Profiling relied on immunoSEQ multiplex PCR, and the TCRdb table lists in-frame clones only, not all of them. Among about 80,000 clones listed, approximately 84% were seen once. This receptor was taken from an adult with an advanced solid tumor such as melanoma, head and neck, liver or kidney cancer. Sample: CD4+ or CD8+ T cells sorted from blood, taken in a trial of the OX40 agonist ivuxolimab. The chain links TRBV11-2 to TRBJ2-5, with D perhaps matching TRBD1 (6 bases). With the DNA end fitting TRBJ2-7 better, the J assignment may be wrong. Here the CDR3 DNA reads TGTGCCAGCAGCTCGGGTGTAGACAGGCTGGGGGTAACCTACGAGCAGTACTTC. Its translation: CASSSGVDRLGVTYEQYF.